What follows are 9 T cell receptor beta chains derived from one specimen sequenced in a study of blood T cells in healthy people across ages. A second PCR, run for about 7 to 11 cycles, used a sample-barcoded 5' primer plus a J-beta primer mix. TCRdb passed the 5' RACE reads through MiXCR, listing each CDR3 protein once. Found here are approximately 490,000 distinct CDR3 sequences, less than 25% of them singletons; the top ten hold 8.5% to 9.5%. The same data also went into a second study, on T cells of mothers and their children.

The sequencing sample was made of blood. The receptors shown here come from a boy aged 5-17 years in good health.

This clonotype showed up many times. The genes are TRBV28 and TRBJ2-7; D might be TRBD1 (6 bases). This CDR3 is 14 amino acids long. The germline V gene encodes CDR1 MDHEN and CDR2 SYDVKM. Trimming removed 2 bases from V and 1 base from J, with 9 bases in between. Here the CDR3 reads CASSLVDRSYEQYF. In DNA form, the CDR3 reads TGTGCCAGCAGTTTAGTGGACAGATCCTACGAGCAGTACTTC.

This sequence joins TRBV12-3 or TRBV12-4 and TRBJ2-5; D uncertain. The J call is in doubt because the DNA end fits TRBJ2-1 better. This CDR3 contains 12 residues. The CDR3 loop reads CASSLQRNEQFF. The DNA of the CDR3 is TGTGCCAGCAGTTTACAGCGAAATGAGCAGTTCTTC.

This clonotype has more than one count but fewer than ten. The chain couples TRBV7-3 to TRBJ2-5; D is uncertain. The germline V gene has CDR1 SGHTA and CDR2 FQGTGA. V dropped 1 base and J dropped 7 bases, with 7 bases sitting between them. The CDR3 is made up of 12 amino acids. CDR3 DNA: TGTGCCAGCAGCTTAAATTTTGGGACCCAGTACTTC. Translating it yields CASSLNFGTQYF.

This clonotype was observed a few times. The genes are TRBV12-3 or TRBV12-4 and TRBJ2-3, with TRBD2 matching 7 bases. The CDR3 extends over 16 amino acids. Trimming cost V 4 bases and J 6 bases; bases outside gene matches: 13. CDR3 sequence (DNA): TGTGCCAGCAGTTCTCCGCGAGCGGGGACTCCGGATACGCAGTATTTT. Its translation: CASSSPRAGTPDTQYF.

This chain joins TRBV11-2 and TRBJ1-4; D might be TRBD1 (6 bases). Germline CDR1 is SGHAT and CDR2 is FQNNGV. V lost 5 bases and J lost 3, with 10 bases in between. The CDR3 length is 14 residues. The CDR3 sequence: CASSTRTANEKLFF. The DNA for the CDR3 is TGTGCCAGCAGCACAAGGACAGCTAATGAAAAACTGTTTTTT. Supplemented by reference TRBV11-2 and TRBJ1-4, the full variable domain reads EAGVAQSPRYKIIEKRQSVAFWCNPISGHATLYWYQQILGQGPKLLIQFQNNGVVDDSQLPKDRFSAERLKGVDSTLKIQPAKLEDSAVYLCASSTRTANEKLFFGSGTQLSVL.

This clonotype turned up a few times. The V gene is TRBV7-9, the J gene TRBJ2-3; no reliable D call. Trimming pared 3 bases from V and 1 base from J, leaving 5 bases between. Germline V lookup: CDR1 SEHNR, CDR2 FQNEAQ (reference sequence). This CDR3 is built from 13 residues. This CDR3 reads CASSFHGTDTQYF. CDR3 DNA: TGTGCCAGCAGCTTCCACGGCACAGATACGCAGTATTTT.

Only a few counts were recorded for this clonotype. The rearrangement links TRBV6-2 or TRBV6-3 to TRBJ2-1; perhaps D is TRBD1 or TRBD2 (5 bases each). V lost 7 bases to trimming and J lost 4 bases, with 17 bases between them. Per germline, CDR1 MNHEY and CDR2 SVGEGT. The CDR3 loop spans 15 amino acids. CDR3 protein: CASIPQGRGYNEQFF. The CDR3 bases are TGTGCCAGCATCCCTCAGGGAAGAGGGTACAATGAGCAGTTCTTC.

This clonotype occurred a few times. CDR3 coding DNA: TGTGCCAGCAGCTACCGCGAGGCTCGCAGGGAGCTGTTTTTT. Amino acids: CASSYREARRELFF. The gene calls are TRBV13 and TRBJ2-2; no clear D. This CDR3 is 14 amino acids long. Trimming left V 4 bases short and J 9 bases short, with 15 bases between. The V gene's germline CDR1 is PRHDT and CDR2 FYEKMQ (reference sequence).

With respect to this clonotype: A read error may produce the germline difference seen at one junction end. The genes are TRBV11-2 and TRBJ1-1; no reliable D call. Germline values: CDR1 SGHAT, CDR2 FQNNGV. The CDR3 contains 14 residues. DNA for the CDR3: TGTGCCGGCAGCTCTTACCTAGTCGGGCCCCGAGCTTTCTTT. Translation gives CAGSSYLVGPRAFF.